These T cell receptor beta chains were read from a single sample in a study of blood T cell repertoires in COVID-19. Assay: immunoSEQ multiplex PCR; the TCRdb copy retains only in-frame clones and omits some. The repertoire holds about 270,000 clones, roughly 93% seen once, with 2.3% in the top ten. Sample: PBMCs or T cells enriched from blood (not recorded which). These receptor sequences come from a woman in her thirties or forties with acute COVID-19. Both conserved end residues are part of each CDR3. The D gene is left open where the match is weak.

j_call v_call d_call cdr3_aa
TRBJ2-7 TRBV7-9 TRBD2 CASSKRDGNYEQYF
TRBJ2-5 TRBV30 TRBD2 CAWSVGTSRQETQYF
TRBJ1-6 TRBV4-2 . CASSQEDRSVNSPLHF
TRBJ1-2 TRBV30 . CASQGNYGYTF
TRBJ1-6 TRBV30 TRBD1 CAWSLGQLDSPLHF
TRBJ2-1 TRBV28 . CASSFARYNEQFF
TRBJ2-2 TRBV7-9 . CASSSGQTNTGELFF
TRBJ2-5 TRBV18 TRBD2 CASSLLAGDGQETQYF
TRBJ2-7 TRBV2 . CATGQEGYEQYF
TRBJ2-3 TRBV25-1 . CASSGGPADTQYF
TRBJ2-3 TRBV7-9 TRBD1 CASRPGTGGDTQYF
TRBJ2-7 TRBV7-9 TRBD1 CASSLEHLGQGKQYF
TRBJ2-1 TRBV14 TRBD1 CASSRAPGQGNYNEQFF
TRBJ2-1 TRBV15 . CATSRDGGSSYNEQFF
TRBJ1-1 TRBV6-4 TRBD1 CASSEDRGTEAFF
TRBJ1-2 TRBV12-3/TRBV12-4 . CASTRREGGGYTF
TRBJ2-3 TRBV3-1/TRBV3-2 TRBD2 CASSPLASGRAGGTDTQYF
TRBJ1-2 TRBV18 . CASSPRGNYGYTF
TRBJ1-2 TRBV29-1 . CSVDARGPGYTF
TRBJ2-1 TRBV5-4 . CASSLAGGRGNNEQFF
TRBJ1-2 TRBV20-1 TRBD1 CSASPRDRGSGIYGYTF
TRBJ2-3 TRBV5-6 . CASSLVRGGGDTQYF
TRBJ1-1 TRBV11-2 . CASSSDRGTEAFF
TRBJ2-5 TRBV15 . CATSRGGAGQETQYF
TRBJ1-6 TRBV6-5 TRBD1 CASSSGQGPNSPLHF
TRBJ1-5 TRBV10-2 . CASTPGDQPQHF
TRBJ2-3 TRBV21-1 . CASSKAPGLAGVGSDTQYF
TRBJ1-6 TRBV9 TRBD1 CASSKQGLGSPLHF
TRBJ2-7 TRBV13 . CASSPRRGEEQYF
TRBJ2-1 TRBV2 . CASSATGDNEQFF
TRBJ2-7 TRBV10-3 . CAISEGGVSSYEQYF
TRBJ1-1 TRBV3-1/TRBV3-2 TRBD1 CASSHWTGMTEAFF
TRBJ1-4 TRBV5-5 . CASSLEGHSTGKLFF
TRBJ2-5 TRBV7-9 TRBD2 CASSLTSGGETQYF
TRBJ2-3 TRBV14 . CASSPHTDTQYF
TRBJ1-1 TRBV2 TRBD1 CASSMDRGAFF
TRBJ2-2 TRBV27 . CASSLYRAGELFF
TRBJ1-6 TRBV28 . CATERLSYNSPLHF
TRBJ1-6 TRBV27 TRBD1 CASSVGQYNSPLHF
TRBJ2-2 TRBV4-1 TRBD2 CASSPRTSGGAGGELFF
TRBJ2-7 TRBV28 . CASGMYEQYF
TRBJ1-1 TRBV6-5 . CASSPPHRTEAFF
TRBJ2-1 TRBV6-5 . CASVGDEQFF
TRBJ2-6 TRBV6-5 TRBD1 CASRKQGAGANVLTF
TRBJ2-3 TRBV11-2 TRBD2 CASSRGLAGDTQYF
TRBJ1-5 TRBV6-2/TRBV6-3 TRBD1 CASSSGQGALIGNQPQHF
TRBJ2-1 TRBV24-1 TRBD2 CATSSYGTSGGKYNEQFF
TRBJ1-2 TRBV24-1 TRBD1 CATSDSGQASRYGYTF
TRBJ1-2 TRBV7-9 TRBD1 CASSLQGQYGYTF
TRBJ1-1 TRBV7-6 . CASSLSGDTEAFF
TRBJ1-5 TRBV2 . CASSLYSNQPQHF
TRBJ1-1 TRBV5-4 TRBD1 CASSLGQGATEAFF
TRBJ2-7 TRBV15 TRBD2 CATSRALAGEKYEQYF
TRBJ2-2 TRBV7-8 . CASSLTRGYTGELFF
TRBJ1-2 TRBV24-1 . CATSDFRGYGYTF
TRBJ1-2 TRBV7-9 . CASSQPQGLVYGYTF
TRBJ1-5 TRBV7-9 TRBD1 CASSEGQQLREPQHF
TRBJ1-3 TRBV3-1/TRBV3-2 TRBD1 CASSQQQGAGAIYF
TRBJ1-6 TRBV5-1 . CASSPSRDSPLHF
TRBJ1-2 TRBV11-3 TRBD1 CASSLEPTGDYGYTF